This T cell receptor beta chain was profiled in a study of T cell changes during pregnancy in multiple sclerosis. The assay was immunoSEQ multiplex PCR, and TCRdb's table has in-frame clones only and misses some. The sample contains around 48,000 clones, 90% of which appear only once. The germline V gene encodes CDR1 LGHNA and CDR2 YNFKEQ. Trimming cost V 0 bases and J 4 bases, with 17 bases left between them. The CDR3 covers 17 residues. Here the sequenced sample was CD8+ T cells from peripheral blood mononuclear cells, taken before pregnancy. The rearrangement links TRBV4-2 to TRBJ2-3; no clear D. This sequence originates from a female donor with multiple sclerosis, enrolled in a pregnancy study. The CDR3 bases are TGTGCCAGCAGCCAAGATGACTGGAGAGCACACTCAGATACGCAGTATTTT. Its translation: CASSQDDWRAHSDTQYF.